This T cell receptor beta chain came from a study of radiation and T cells in renal cell carcinoma. Study details: Nephrectomy followed 15 Gy stereotactic body radiation by 4 weeks. The study, taken as a whole, reports: In blood, top tumor clones expanded by 2 weeks, shrinking by 4. Baseline intratumoral clonotype presence is unknown without pretreatment biopsies.

The sample's time point: baseline pretreatment blood. Treatment indicated: 15 Gy SBRT to primary tumor, nephrectomy 4 weeks later. Profiled with immunoSEQ multiplex PCR; TCRdb holds only in-frame clones, not every one. The sample yields 130,000 or so clones, 70% to 90% seen once. Germline V lookup: CDR1 SQVTM, CDR2 ANQGSEA. Unmatched junction bases numbered 5, after V lost 4 bases and J lost 5 bases. The CDR3 is 13 amino acids. Note on this clone: What it binds is not known.

The source is a woman between 50 and 59 years old with renal cell carcinoma. Sequencing was performed on blood, taken from a patient whose treatment included radiotherapy and nephrectomy. V and J are TRBV29-1 and TRBJ1-5, with TRBD1 matching over 7 bases. DNA of the CDR3: TGCAGCGTTGTAACAGGACAGGATCAGCCCCAGCATTTT. It encodes CSVVTGQDQPQHF.